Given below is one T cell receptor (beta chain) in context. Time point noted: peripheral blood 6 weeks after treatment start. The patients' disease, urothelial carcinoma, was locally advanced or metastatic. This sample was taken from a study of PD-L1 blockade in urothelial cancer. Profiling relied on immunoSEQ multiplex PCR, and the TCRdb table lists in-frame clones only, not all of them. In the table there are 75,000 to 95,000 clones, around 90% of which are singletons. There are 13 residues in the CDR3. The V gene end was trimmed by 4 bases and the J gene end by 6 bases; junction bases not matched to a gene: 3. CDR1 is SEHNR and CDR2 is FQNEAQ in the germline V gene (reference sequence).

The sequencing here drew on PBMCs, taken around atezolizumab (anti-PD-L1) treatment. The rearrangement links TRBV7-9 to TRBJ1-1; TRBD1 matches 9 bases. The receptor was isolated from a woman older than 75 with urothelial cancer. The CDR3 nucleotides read TGTGCCAGCAGCTCGGACAGGGGCTCTGAAGCTTTCTTT. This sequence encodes CASSSDRGSEAFF.